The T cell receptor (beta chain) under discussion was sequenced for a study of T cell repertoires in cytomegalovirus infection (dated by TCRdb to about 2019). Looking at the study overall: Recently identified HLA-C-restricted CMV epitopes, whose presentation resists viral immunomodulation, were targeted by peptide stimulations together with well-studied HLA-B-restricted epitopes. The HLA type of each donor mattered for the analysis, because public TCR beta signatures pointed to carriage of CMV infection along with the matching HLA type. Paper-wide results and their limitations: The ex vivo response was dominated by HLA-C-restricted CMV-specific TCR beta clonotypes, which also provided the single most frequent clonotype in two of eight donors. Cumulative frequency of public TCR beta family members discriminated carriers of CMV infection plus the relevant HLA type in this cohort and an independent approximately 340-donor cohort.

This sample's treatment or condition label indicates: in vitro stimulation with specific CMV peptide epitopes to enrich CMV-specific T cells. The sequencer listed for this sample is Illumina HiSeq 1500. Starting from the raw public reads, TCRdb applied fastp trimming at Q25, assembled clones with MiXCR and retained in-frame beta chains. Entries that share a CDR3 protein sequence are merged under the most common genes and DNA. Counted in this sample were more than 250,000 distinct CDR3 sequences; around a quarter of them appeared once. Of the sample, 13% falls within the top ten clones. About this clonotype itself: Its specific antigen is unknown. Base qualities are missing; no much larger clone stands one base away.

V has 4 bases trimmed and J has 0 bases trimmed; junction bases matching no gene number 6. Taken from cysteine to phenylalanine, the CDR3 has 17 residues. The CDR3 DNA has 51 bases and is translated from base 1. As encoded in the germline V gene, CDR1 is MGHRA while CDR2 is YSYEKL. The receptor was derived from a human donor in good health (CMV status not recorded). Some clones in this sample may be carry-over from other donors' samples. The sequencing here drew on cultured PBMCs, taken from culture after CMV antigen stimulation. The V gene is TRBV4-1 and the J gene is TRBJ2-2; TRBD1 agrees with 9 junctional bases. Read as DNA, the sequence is TGCGCCAGCAGCCGGGACAGGGTGGCGCCGAACACCGGGGAGCTGTTTTTT. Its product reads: CASSRDRVAPNTGELFF.